The present TCR beta chain was sequenced within a study of CXCR3-negative and CXCR3-positive naive CD8 T cells. Overall study results and limits: More hydrophobic TRB CDR3s occurred in CXCR3-positive than in CXCR3-negative naive cells. TRBV-TRBJ usage was similar across naive CXCR3 subsets but distinct in memory cells.

The CD45RO-CCR7+CD27+CD95- phenotype denoted naive CD8+ T cells. Concerning this clonotype itself: Antigen specificity is unknown.

With UMI labels, 5' RACE was used to prepare the TRB cDNA libraries. TCRdb reprocessed the 5' RACE reads, with one entry per CDR3 protein and no DNA. The sample has 85,000 to 130,000 distinct CDR3 sequences, and its top ten clones hold 0.35% to 0.4%. Input material: naive CXCR3+ CD8+ T cells from blood. Subset defined: CD45RO-CCR7+CD27+CD95- naive CD8+ T cells expressing CXCR3 (TNR3+). This clonotype originated in a human donor in good health. Some clones in this sample may be carry-over from other donors' samples.

CDR3: CSAITRGQGNEQYF. This sequence joins TRBV20-1 and TRBJ2-7; TCRdb's D call of TRBD1 is untestable without DNA. CDR1 is DFQATT, CDR2 SNEGSKA, per germline (reference sequence). The CDR3 has 14 amino acids.